A selection of T cell receptor beta chains follows, all from one sample in a study of HIV-infected patients and healthy controls. TCRdb independently ran MiXCR on the 5' RACE reads; one entry per CDR3 protein. The table has 15,000 to 20,000 distinct CDR3 sequences, about 5% seen once. What was sequenced was blood. These receptors came from an adult in good health. The conserved cysteine and the conserved F or W are not part of the CDR3 here. Clone size is shown for a subset of rows, as once, few, many or a class of expanded clone.

>many|TRBV9|TRBJ1-3
ASSPRTTLSGNTIY
>NA|TRBV12-3/TRBV12-4|TRBJ2-5
ASSLMGETQY
>many|TRBV7-2|TRBJ2-5
ASSPPGGWETQY
>many|TRBV11-2|TRBJ1-3
ASSLRFSGNTIY
>many|TRBV4-2|TRBJ2-7
ASSQEESGGYEQY
>many|TRBV5-6|TRBJ1-2
ASSFRTGRGGYT
>NA|TRBV3-1|TRBJ2-5
ASSQDGGSGGARETQY
>many|TRBV4-2|TRBJ2-7
ASSQEDRGYEQY
>once|TRBV7-2|TRBJ2-5
ASSLVAGAGGETQY
>many|TRBV29-1|TRBJ1-5
SVEDKGQPQH